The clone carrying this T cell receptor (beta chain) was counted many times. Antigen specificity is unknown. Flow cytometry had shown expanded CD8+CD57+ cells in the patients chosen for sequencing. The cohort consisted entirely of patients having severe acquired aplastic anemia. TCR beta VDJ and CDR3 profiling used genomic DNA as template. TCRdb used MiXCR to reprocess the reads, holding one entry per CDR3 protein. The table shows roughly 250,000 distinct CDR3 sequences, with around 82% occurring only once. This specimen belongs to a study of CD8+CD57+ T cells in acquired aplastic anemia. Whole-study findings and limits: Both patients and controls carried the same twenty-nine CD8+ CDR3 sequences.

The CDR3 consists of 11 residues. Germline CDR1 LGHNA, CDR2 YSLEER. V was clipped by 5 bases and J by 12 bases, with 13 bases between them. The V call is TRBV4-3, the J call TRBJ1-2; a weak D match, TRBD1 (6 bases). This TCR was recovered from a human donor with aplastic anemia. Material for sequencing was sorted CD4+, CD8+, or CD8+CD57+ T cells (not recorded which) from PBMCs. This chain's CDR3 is CASSGGSGNTF. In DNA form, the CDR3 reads TGCGCCAGCAGCGGGGGCTCTGGAAACACCTTC.